This T cell receptor (beta chain) stems from a study of T cell responses to AZD1222 COVID-19 vaccine. Study findings and constraints: Only a handful of people who got AZD1222 tested seropositive at baseline. Targeting of unmutated variant regions was reportedly seen in nearly half of spike-specific TCRs.

CDR1 is SGDLS and CDR2 is YYNGEE in the germline V gene. Germline trimming cut 2 bases from V and 6 bases from J; bases unmatched to any gene: 16. The CDR3 is made up of 17 amino acids. Details on this clone: Its cognate antigen is unknown.

The data were produced by immunoSEQ multiplex PCR, yet TCRdb's version contains in-frame clones alone and is incomplete. The top ten clones hold around 3.6% of a sample with some 150,000 clones, roughly nine tenths of them seen once. This specimen consisted of peripheral blood, obtained on day 0 of AZD1222 vaccination. This clonotype was sampled from an adult in good health. This chain links TRBV9 with TRBJ1-2; the match to TRBD1 covers 7 bases. The CDR3 spells CASSVGTASISRDGYTF. The CDR3 nucleotides read TGTGCCAGCAGCGTCGGGACAGCGAGCATCTCACGGGATGGCTACACCTTC.